A selection of T cell receptor beta chains follows, all from one sample in a study of blood T cells in healthy people across ages. TCRdb re-analysed the 5' RACE reads in MiXCR, keeping a single row per CDR3 protein. The sample holds around 650,000 distinct CDR3 sequences; approximately 30% are singletons and the top ten take roughly 15%. The sample taken for sequencing was blood. The source of these receptors is a woman of 80 years or more in good health. Both conserved end residues are part of each CDR3. A D gene is named only where the DNA matches it firmly. Rows may omit the clone size; those that give it use once, few, many or a size class.

v_gene: TRBV6-1; j_gene: TRBJ2-7; len: 17; abundance: few; d_gene: TRBD2; CDR3aa: CASSGGLAGGFDNEQYF; CDR3nt: TGTGCCAGCAGTGGTGGACTAGCGGGGGGGTTCGACAATGAGCAGTACTTC
v_gene: TRBV7-9; j_gene: TRBJ1-1; len: 12; abundance: few; d_gene: NA; CDR3aa: CASSEQGRGAFF; CDR3nt: TGTGCCAGCAGCGAACAGGGACGGGGAGCTTTCTTT
v_gene: TRBV20-1; j_gene: TRBJ1-5; len: 16; abundance: few; d_gene: TRBD1; CDR3aa: CSARDSGQGGEQPQHF; CDR3nt: TGCAGTGCTAGAGATTCCGGACAGGGGGGAGAACAGCCCCAGCATTTT
v_gene: TRBV19; j_gene: TRBJ2-7; len: 15; abundance: few; d_gene: NA; CDR3aa: CASSVLRDTYNEQYF; CDR3nt: TGTGCCAGTAGTGTCCTCCGGGACACATACAATGAGCAGTACTTC
v_gene: TRBV30; j_gene: TRBJ1-2; len: 15; abundance: NA; d_gene: TRBD1; CDR3aa: CAWSPRGQPLYGYTF; CDR3nt: TGTGCCTGGAGTCCAAGGGGGCAGCCACTCTATGGCTACACCTTC
v_gene: TRBV20-1; j_gene: TRBJ2-3; len: 14; abundance: NA; d_gene: TRBD2; CDR3aa: CSASFSGGAFTQYF; CDR3nt: TGCAGTGCTAGTTTTAGCGGGGGGGCCTTTACGCAGTATTTT
v_gene: TRBV6-1; j_gene: TRBJ1-5; len: 15; abundance: many; d_gene: NA; CDR3aa: CASLEGGAGNQPQHF; CDR3nt: TGTGCCAGCTTAGAAGGAGGGGCGGGGAATCAGCCCCAGCATTTT
v_gene: TRBV6-1; j_gene: TRBJ2-5; len: 18; abundance: NA; d_gene: TRBD2; CDR3aa: CASGARLAGGPPIETQYF; CDR3nt: TGTGCCAGCGGGGCCAGGCTAGCGGGAGGGCCACCAATAGAGACCCAGTACTTC
v_gene: TRBV6-2/TRBV6-3; j_gene: TRBJ2-6; len: 17; abundance: many; d_gene: TRBD1; CDR3aa: CASSQPTGAPGANVLTF; CDR3nt: TGTGCCAGCAGTCAGCCCACAGGGGCGCCTGGGGCCAACGTCCTGACTTTC
v_gene: TRBV30; j_gene: TRBJ2-5; len: 14; abundance: many; d_gene: NA; CDR3aa: CAWNRIPGQETQYF; CDR3nt: TGTGCCTGGAACAGAATCCCAGGCCAAGAGACCCAGTACTTC
v_gene: TRBV20-1; j_gene: TRBJ2-3; len: 16; abundance: NA; d_gene: TRBD2; CDR3aa: CSARDPTSGGTDTQYF; CDR3nt: TGCAGTGCTAGAGACCCGACTAGCGGGGGAACAGATACGCAGTATTTT
v_gene: TRBV20-1; j_gene: TRBJ2-1; len: 15; abundance: few; d_gene: NA; CDR3aa: CSAREPGLRYNEQFF; CDR3nt: TGCAGTGCTAGAGAACCGGGACTTAGATACAATGAGCAGTTCTTC
v_gene: TRBV5-6; j_gene: TRBJ1-1; len: 13; abundance: NA; d_gene: TRBD1; CDR3aa: CASKGQGAAEAFF; CDR3nt: TGTGCCAGCAAGGGACAGGGGGCGGCTGAAGCTTTCTTT
v_gene: TRBV20-1; j_gene: TRBJ2-3; len: 16; abundance: few; d_gene: TRBD2; CDR3aa: CSATSVSGRAYDTQYF; CDR3nt: TGCAGTGCTACCTCCGTTAGCGGGAGGGCCTATGATACGCAGTATTTT
v_gene: TRBV5-1; j_gene: TRBJ1-6; len: 14; abundance: NA; d_gene: TRBD1; CDR3aa: CTSNLGQGNSPLHF; CDR3nt: TGCACCAGCAACCTGGGACAGGGTAATTCACCCCTCCACTTT
v_gene: TRBV12-3/TRBV12-4; j_gene: TRBJ2-1; len: 18; abundance: NA; d_gene: NA; CDR3aa: CASSSHSGGKKRDNEQFF; CDR3nt: TGTGCCAGCAGCTCCCACTCTGGGGGGAAGAAGAGGGATAATGAGCAGTTCTTC
v_gene: TRBV5-4; j_gene: TRBJ2-5; len: 15; abundance: many; d_gene: TRBD2; CDR3aa: CASSRRGAGEETQYF; CDR3nt: TGTGCCAGCAGCCGACGGGGAGCGGGGGAGGAGACCCAGTACTTC
v_gene: TRBV2; j_gene: TRBJ1-1; len: 14; abundance: NA; d_gene: NA; CDR3aa: CASLNRDGGTEAFF; CDR3nt: TGTGCCAGCTTAAACCGGGACGGCGGAACTGAAGCTTTCTTT
v_gene: TRBV9; j_gene: TRBJ2-3; len: 17; abundance: NA; d_gene: TRBD2; CDR3aa: CASSPLPPAGTADTQYF; CDR3nt: TGTGCCAGCAGCCCCCTCCCCCCAGCGGGGACGGCAGATACGCAGTATTTT
v_gene: TRBV3-1; j_gene: TRBJ1-5; len: 15; abundance: many; d_gene: NA; CDR3aa: CASSQAGQANQPQHF; CDR3nt: TGTGCCAGCAGCCAGGCGGGGCAGGCCAATCAGCCCCAGCATTTT
v_gene: TRBV7-9; j_gene: TRBJ1-5; len: 12; abundance: NA; d_gene: NA; CDR3aa: CASSSPGVPQHF; CDR3nt: TGTGCCAGCAGCTCCCCCGGGGTGCCCCAGCATTTT
v_gene: TRBV7-2; j_gene: TRBJ2-1; len: 17; abundance: many; d_gene: NA; CDR3aa: CASSSSSARVTYNEQFF; CDR3nt: TGTGCCAGCAGCTCGTCCTCAGCGAGGGTAACCTACAATGAGCAGTTCTTC
v_gene: TRBV7-2; j_gene: TRBJ2-3; len: 15; abundance: many; d_gene: NA; CDR3aa: CASSSGWASTDTQYF; CDR3nt: TGTGCCAGCAGCTCCGGATGGGCTAGCACAGATACGCAGTATTTT